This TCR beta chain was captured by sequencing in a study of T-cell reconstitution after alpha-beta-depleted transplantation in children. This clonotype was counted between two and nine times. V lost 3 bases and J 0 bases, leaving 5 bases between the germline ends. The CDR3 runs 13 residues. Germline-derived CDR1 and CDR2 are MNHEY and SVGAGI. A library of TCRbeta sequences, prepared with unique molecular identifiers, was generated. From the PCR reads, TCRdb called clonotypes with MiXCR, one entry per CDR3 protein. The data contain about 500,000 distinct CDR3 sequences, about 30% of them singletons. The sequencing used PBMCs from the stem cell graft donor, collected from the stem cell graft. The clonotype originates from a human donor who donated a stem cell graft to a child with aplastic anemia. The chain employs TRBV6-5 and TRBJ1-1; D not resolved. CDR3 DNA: TGTGCCAGCAGTTATGCGATGAACACTGAAGCTTTCTTT. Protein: CASSYAMNTEAFF.